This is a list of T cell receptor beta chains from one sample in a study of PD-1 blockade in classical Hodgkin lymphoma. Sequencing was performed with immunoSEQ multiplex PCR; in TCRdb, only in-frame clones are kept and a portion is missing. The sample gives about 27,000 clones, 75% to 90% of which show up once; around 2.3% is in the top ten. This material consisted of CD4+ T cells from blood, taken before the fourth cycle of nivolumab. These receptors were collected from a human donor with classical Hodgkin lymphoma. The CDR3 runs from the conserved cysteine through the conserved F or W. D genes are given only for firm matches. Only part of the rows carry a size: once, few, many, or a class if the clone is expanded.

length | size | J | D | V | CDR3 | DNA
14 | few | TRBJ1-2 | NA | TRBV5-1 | CASSLEQGAYGYTF | TGCGCCAGCAGCTTGGAACAGGGCGCCTATGGCTACACCTTC
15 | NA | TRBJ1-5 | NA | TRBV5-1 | CASSLAGDSNQPQHF | TGCGCCAGCAGCTTGGCGGGTGATAGCAATCAGCCCCAGCATTTT
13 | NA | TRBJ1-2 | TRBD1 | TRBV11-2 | CASSLGQGYGYTF | TGTGCCAGCAGCTTGGGACAGGGCTATGGCTACACCTTC
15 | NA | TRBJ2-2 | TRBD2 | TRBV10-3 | CAISESSGSSGELFF | TGTGCCATCAGTGAGTCCAGCGGGAGCTCCGGGGAGCTGTTTTTT
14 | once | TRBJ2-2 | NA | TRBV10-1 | CASSEIGEVGELFF | TGCGCCAGCAGTGAAATAGGGGAGGTCGGGGAGCTGTTTTTT
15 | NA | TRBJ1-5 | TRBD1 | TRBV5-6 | CASSWGQGADQPQHF | TGTGCCAGCAGCTGGGGACAGGGGGCAGATCAGCCCCAGCATTTT
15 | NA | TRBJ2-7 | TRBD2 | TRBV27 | CASTTLPGGGGEQYF | TGTGCCAGCACTACCTTGCCTGGCGGGGGGGGCGAGCAGTACTTC
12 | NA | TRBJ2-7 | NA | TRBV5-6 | CASSFGEFGQYF | TGTGCCAGCAGCTTCGGGGAGTTCGGGCAGTACTTC
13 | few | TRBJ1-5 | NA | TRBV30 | CAWSGEFNQPQHF | TGTGCCTGGAGCGGGGAGTTTAATCAGCCCCAGCATTTT
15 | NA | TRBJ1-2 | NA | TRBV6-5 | CASSLSARVNYGYTF | TGTGCCAGCAGTCTCAGTGCGAGGGTTAACTATGGCTACACCTTC
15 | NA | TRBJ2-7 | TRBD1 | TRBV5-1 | CASSWGGTGGIEQYF | TGCGCCAGCAGCTGGGGAGGGACAGGGGGCATCGAGCAGTACTTC
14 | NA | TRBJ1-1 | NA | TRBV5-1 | CASSMGPSNTEAFF | TGCGCCAGCAGCATGGGACCGTCGAACACTGAAGCTTTCTTT
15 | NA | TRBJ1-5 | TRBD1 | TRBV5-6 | CASSGRQGSNQPQHF | TGTGCCAGCAGCGGAAGACAGGGTAGCAATCAGCCCCAGCATTTT
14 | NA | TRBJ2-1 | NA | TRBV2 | CASSRLAPPNEQFF | TGTGCCAGCAGCCGCCTAGCCCCCCCCAATGAGCAGTTCTTC
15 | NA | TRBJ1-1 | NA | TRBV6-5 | CASSYRQDHYLGAFF | TGTGCCAGCAGTTACCGACAGGACCATTACCTTGGAGCTTTCTTT
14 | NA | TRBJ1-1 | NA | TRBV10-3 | CAISESAVNTEAFF | TGTGCCATCAGTGAGTCCGCGGTGAACACTGAAGCTTTCTTT
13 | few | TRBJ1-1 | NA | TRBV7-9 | CASSLRGDTEAFF | TGTGCCAGCAGCCTAAGAGGGGACACTGAAGCTTTCTTT
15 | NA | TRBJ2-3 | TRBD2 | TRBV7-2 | CASSLQREGPDTQYF | TGTGCCAGCAGCTTACAGCGGGAGGGCCCAGATACGCAGTATTTT
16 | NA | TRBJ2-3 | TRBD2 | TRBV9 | CASSVRAGVGTDTQYF | TGTGCCAGCAGCGTAAGAGCGGGAGTGGGCACAGATACGCAGTATTTT
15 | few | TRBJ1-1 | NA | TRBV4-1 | CASSQDSRTAIEAFF | TGCGCCAGCAGCCAAGATAGTAGGACAGCTATTGAAGCTTTCTTT
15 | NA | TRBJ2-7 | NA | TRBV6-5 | CASSYKGSRVGEQYF | TGTGCCAGCAGTTACAAAGGGAGTCGGGTTGGCGAGCAGTACTTC
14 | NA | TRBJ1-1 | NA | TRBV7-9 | CASSPFGVNTEAFF | TGTGCCAGCAGTCCTTTCGGGGTGAACACTGAAGCTTTCTTT
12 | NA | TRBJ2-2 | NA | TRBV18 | CASSPGPGELFF | TGTGCCAGCTCACCAGGGCCCGGGGAGCTGTTTTTT
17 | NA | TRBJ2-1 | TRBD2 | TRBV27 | CASSKTSAPSSYNEQFF | TGTGCCAGCAGTAAAACTAGCGCCCCAAGCTCCTACAATGAGCAGTTCTTC
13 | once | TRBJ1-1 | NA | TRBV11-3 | CASSFEWAYEAFF | TGTGCCAGCAGCTTTGAGTGGGCATATGAAGCTTTCTTT
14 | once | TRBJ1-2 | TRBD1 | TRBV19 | CASTPGQGARGYTF | TGTGCCAGTACCCCGGGACAGGGGGCGCGGGGCTACACCTTC
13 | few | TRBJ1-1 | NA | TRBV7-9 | CASSLGWNTEAFF | TGTGCCAGCAGCTTAGGGTGGAACACTGAAGCTTTCTTT
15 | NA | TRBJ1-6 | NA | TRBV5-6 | CASSLQGVNNSPLHF | TGTGCCAGCAGCTTACAGGGCGTTAATAATTCACCCCTCCACTTT
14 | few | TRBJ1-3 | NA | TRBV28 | CASSFFSSGNTIYF | TGTGCCAGCAGTTTTTTCAGCTCTGGAAACACCATATATTTT
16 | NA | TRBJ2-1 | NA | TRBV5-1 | CASSFQGGLLYNEQFF | TGCGCCAGCAGCTTCCAAGGGGGACTATTGTACAATGAGCAGTTCTTC
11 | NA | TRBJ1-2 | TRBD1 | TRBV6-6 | CASDRGYGYTF | TGTGCCAGCGACAGGGGGTATGGCTACACCTTC
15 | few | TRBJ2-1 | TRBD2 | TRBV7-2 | CASSLNIAGADEQFF | TGTGCCAGCAGCTTAAATATAGCGGGAGCGGATGAGCAGTTCTTC
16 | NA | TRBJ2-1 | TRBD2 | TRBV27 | CASSPWTRERYNEQFF | TGTGCCAGCAGTCCCTGGACTAGAGAAAGATACAATGAGCAGTTCTTC
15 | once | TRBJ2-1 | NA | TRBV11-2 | CASNLGGGGYNEQFF | TGTGCCAGCAACCTGGGAGGGGGAGGCTACAATGAGCAGTTCTTC
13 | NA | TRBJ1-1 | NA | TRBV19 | CASKFPMNTEAFF | TGTGCCAGTAAGTTTCCCATGAACACTGAAGCTTTCTTT
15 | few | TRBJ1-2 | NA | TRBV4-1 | CASSQDPRADYGYTF | TGCGCCAGCAGCCAAGATCCCAGGGCCGACTATGGCTACACCTTC
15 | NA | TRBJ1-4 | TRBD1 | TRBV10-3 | CAISGTGATNEKLFF | TGTGCCATCAGTGGGACAGGCGCAACTAATGAAAAACTGTTTTTT
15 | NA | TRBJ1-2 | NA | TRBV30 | CAWSRWGAAHYGYTF | TGTGCCTGGAGTCGATGGGGAGCAGCCCACTATGGCTACACCTTC
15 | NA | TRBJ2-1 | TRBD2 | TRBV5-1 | CASSFAGELNNEQFF | TGCGCCAGCAGCTTCGCGGGAGAGTTGAACAATGAGCAGTTCTTC
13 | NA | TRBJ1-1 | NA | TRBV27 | CARIGQANTEAFF | TGTGCCAGGATAGGGCAAGCGAACACTGAAGCTTTCTTT
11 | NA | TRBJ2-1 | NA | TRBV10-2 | CAVDREGLQFF | TGCGCCGTCGACCGGGAAGGTTTACAGTTCTTC
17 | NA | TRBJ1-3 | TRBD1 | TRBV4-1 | CASSQGTGGSYGNTIYF | TGCGCCAGCAGCCAAGGGACAGGGGGGTCGTACGGAAACACCATATATTTT
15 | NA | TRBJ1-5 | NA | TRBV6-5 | CASSYSSSMGQPQHF | TGTGCCAGCAGTTACTCGAGCAGTATGGGTCAGCCCCAGCATTTT
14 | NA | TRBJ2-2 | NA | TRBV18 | CASSPGTRDGELFF | TGTGCCAGCTCACCTGGGACCCGTGACGGGGAGCTGTTTTTT
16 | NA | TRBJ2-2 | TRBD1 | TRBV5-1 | CASIRDRVENTGELFF | TGCGCCAGCATAAGGGACAGGGTGGAGAACACCGGGGAGCTGTTTTTT